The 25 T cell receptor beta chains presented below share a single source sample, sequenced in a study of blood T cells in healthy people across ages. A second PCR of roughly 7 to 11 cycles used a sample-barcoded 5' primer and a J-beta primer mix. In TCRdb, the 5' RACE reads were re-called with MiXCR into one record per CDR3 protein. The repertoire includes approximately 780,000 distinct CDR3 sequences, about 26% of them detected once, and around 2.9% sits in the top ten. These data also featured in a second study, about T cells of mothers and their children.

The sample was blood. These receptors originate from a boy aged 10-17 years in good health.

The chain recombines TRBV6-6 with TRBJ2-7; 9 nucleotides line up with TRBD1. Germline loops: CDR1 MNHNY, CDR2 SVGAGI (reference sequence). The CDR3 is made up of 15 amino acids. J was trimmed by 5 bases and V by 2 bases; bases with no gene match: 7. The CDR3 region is CASSYQTGGDDEQYF. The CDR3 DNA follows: TGTGCCAGCAGTTACCAGACAGGGGGTGACGACGAGCAGTACTTC.

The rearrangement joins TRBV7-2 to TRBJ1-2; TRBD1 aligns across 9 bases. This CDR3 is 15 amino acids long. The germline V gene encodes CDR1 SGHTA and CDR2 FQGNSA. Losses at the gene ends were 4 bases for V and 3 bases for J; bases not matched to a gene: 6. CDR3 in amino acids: CASSSKDRGYYGYTF. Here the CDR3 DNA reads TGTGCCAGCAGCTCCAAGGACAGGGGCTACTATGGCTACACCTTC.

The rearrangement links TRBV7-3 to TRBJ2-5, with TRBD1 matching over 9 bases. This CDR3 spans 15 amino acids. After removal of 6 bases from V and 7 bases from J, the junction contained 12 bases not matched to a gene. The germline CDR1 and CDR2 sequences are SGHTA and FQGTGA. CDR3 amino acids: CASSWGTGSTVTQYF. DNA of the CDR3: TGTGCCAGCAGTTGGGGGACAGGGAGCACTGTGACCCAGTACTTC.

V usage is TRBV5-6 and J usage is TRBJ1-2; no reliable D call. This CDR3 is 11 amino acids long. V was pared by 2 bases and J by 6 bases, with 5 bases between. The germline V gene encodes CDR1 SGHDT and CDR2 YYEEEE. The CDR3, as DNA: TGTGCCAGCAGCTTTGTGGATGGCTACACCTTC. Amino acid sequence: CASSFVDGYTF.

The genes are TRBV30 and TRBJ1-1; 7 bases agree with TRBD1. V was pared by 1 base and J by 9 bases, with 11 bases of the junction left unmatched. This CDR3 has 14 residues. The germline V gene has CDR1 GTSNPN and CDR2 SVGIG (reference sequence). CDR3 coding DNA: TGTGCCTGGAGTGGGGGGACAGTCACCCATCAAGCTTTCTTT. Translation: CAWSGGTVTHQAFF.

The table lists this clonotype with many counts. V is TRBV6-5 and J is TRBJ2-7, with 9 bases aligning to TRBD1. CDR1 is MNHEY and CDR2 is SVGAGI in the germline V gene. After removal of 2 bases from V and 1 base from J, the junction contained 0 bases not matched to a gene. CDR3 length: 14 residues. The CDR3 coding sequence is TGTGCCAGCAGTTACGGACAGGGGTCCTACGAGCAGTACTTC. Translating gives CASSYGQGSYEQYF.

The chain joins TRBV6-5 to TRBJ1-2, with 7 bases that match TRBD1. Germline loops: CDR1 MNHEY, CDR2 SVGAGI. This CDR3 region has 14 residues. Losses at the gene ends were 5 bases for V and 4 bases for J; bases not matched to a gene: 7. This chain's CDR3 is CASSTTGQFYGYTF. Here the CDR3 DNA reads TGTGCCAGCAGTACAACGGGACAGTTCTATGGCTACACCTTC.

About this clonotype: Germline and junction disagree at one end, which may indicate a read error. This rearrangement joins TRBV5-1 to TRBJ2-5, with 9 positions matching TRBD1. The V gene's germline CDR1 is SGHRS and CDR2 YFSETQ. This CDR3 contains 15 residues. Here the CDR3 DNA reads TGCGCCGGCAGCTTAACAGGGGGCTTTGGGGAGACCCAGTACTTC. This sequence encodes CAGSLTGGFGETQYF.

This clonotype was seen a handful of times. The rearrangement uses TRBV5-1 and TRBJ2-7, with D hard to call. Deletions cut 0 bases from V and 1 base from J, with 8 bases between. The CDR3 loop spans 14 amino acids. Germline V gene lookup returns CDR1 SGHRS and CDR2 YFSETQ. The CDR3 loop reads CASSLDPRSYEQYF. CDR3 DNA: TGCGCCAGCAGCTTGGACCCAAGATCCTACGAGCAGTACTTC.

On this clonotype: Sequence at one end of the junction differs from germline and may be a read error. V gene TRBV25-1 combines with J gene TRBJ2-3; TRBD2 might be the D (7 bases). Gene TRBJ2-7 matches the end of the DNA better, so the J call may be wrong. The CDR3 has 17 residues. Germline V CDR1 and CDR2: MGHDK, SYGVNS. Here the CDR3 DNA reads TGTGCCAGCAGTGAATATCGGGGGCCGGGGGGCCCCTACCAGCAGTACTTC. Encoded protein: CASSEYRGPGGPYQQYF.

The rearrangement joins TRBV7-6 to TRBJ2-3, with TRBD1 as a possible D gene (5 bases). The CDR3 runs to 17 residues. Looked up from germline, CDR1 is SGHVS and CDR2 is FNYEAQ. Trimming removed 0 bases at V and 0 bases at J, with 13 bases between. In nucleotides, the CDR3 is TGTGCCAGCAGCTTAGCGCGAAGGGGCAGGAGCACAGATACGCAGTATTTT. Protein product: CASSLARRGRSTDTQYF. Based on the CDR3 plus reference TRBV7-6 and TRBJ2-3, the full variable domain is GAGVSQSPRYKVTKRGQDVALRCDPISGHVSLYWYRQALGQGPEFLTYFNYEAQQDKSGLPNDRFSAERPEGSISTLTIQRTEQRDSAMYRCASSLARRGRSTDTQYFGPGTRLTVL.

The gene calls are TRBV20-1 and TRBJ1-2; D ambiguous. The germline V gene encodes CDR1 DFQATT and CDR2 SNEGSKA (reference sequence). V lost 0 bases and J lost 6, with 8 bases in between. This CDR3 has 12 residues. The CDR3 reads CSARDQGNGYTF. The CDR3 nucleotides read TGCAGTGCTAGAGATCAAGGGAATGGCTACACCTTC.

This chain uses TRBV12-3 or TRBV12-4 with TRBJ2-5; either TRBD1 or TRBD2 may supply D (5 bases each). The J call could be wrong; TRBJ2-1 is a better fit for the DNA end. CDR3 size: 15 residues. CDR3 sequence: CASSNSPGSRDEQFF. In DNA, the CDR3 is TGTGCCAGCAGCAACTCCCCAGGGAGTAGGGATGAGCAGTTCTTC.

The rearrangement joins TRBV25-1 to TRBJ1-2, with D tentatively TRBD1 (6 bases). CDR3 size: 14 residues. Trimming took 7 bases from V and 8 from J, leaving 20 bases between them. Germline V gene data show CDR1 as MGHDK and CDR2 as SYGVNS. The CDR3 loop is CASKIPNRERGYTF. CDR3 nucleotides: TGTGCCAGCAAAATACCAAACAGGGAAAGAGGCTACACCTTC.

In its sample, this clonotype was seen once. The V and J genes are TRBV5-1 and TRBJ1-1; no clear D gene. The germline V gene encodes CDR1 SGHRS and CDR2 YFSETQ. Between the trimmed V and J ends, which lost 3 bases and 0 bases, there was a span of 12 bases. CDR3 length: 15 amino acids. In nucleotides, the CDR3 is TGCGCCAGCAGCTCTGGACGCCTTCTGAACACTGAAGCTTTCTTT. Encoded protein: CASSSGRLLNTEAFF.

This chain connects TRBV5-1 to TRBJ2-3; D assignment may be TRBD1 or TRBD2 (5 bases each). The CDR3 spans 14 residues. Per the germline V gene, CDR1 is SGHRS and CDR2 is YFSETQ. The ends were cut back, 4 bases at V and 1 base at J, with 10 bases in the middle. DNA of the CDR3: TGCGCCAGCAGCAATCCGGGGCGCACAGATACGCAGTATTTT. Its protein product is CASSNPGRTDTQYF.

CDR3 bases: TGCAGTGCCGGAGGACTCACTTCCTACAATGAGCAGTTCTTC. It specifies CSAGGLTSYNEQFF. The J gene is TRBJ2-1, the V gene TRBV20-1; D perhaps matches TRBD2 (5 bases). The CDR3 runs to 14 residues. The ends were cut back, 6 bases at V and 1 base at J, with 13 bases in the middle. CDR1 and CDR2 from the germline V gene are DFQATT and SNEGSKA (reference sequence).

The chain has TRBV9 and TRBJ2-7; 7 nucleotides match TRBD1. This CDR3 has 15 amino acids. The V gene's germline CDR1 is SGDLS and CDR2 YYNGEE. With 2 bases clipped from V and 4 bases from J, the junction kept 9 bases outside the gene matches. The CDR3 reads CASSVYGDRSYEQYF. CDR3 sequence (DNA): TGTGCCAGCAGCGTTTACGGGGACAGATCGTACGAGCAGTACTTC.

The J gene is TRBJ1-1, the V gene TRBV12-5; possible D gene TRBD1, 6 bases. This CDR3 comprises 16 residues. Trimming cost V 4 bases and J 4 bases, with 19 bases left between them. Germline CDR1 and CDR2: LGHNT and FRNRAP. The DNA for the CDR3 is TGTGCTAGTGGTTCCCCCAGGGGCGCGCGGGGCACTGAAGCTTTCTTT. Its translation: CASGSPRGARGTEAFF. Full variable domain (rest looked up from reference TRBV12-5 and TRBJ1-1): DARVTQTPRHKVTEMGQEVTMRCQPILGHNTVFWYRQTMMQGLELLAYFRNRAPLDDSGMPKDRFSAEMPDATLATLKIQPSEPRDSAVYFCASGSPRGARGTEAFFGQGTRLTVV.

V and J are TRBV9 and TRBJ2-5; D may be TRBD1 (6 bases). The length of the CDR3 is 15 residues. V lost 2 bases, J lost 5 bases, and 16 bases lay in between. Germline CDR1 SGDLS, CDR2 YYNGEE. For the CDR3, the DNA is TGTGCCAGCAGCGTCGAAGGGGGTTTCTGGGAGACCCAGTACTTC. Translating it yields CASSVEGGFWETQYF.

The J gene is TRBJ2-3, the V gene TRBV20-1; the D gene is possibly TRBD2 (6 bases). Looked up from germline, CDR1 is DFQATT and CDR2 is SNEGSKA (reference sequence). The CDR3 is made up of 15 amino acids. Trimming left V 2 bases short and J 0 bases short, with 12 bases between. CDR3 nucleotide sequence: TGCAGTGCTAGACCCCTGCGGGGCAGCACAGATACGCAGTATTTT. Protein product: CSARPLRGSTDTQYF.

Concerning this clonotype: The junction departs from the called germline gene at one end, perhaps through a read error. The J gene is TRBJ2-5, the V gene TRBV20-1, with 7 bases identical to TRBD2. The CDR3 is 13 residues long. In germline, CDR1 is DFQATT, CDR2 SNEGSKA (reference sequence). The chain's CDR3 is CSARTSAQETQYF. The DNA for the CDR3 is TGCAGTGCTAGAACTAGCGCGCAAGAGACCCAGTATTTC.

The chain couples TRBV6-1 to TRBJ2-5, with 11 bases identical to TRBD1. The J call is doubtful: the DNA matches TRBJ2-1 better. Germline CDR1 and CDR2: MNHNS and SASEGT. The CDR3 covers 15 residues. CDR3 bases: TGTGCCAGCAGTGGGCAATGGACAGGGGGCGGTGAGCAGTTCTTC. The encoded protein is CASSGQWTGGGEQFF.

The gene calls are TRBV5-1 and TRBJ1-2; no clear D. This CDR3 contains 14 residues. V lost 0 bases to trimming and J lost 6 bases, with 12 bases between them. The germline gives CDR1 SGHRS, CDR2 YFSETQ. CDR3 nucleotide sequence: TGCGCCAGCAGCTTGGAGAAGGACCTGGATGGCTACACCTTC. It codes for CASSLEKDLDGYTF.

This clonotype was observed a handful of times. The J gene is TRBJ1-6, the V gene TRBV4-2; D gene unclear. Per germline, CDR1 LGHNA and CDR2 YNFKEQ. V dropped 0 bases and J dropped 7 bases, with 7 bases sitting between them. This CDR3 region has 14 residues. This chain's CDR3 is CASSQERENSPLHF. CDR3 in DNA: TGTGCCAGCAGCCAAGAAAGGGAGAATTCACCCCTCCACTTT.